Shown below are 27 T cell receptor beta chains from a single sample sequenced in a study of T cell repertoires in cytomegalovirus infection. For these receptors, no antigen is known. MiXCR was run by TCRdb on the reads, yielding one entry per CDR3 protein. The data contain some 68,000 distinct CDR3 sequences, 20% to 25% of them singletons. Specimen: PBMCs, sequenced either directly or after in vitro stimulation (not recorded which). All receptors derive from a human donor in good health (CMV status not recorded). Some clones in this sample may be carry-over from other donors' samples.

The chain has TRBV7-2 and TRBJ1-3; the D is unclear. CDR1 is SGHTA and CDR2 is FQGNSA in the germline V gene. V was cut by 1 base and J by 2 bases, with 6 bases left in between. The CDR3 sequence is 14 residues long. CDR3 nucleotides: TGTGCCAGCAGCTTAGTTGGTGCTGGAAACACCATATATTTT. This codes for CASSLVGAGNTIYF.

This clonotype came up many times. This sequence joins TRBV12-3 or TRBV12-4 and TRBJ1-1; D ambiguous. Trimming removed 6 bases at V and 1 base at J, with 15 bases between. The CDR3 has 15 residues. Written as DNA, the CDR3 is TGTGCCAGCAGCCCCAACCACAAGGGGAACACTGAAGCTTTCTTT. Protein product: CASSPNHKGNTEAFF.

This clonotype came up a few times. CDR3 sequence: CASSGDRYNYGYTF. DNA for the CDR3: TGTGCCAGCAGTGGGGACAGATACAACTATGGCTACACCTTC. The J gene is TRBJ1-2, the V gene TRBV12-3 or TRBV12-4, with TRBD1 identical over 7 bases. Germline trimming cut 5 bases from V and 2 bases from J; bases unmatched to any gene: 5. The CDR3 loop spans 14 amino acids.

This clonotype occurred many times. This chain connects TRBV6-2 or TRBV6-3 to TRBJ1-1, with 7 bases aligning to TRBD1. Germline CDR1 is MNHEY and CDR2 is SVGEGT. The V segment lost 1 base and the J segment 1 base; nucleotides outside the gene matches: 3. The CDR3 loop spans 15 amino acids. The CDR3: CASSYWGQSNTEAFF. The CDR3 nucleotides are TGTGCCAGCAGTTACTGGGGACAGTCGAACACTGAAGCTTTCTTT.

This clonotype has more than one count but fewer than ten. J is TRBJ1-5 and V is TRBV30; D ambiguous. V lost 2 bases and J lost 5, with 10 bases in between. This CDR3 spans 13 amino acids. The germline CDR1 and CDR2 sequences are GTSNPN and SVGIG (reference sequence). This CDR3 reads CAWSRLEDQPQHF. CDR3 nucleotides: TGTGCCTGGAGTCGACTAGAAGATCAGCCCCAGCATTTT.

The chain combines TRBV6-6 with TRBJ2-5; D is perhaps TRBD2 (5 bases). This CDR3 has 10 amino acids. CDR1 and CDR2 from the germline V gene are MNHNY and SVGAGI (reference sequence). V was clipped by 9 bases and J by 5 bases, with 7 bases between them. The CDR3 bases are TGTGCCAGTCAGCGGGAGACCCAGTACTTC. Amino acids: CASQRETQYF.

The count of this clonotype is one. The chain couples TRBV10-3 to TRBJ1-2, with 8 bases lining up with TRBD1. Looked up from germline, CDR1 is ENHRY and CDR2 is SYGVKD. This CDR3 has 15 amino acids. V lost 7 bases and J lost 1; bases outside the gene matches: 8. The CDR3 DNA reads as TGTGCCATCACCAAGACAGGGGTCGATAACTATGGCTACACCTTC. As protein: CAITKTGVDNYGYTF.

The CDR3 sequence is CSATGTSRTDTQYF. CDR3 DNA sequence: TGCAGTGCTACCGGGACTAGCCGCACAGATACGCAGTATTTT. V is TRBV20-1 and J is TRBJ2-3, with 9 nucleotides matching TRBD2. The V gene end was trimmed by 4 bases and the J gene end by 1 base; junction bases not matched to a gene: 3. Germline values: CDR1 DFQATT, CDR2 SNEGSKA (reference sequence). This CDR3 region has 14 residues.

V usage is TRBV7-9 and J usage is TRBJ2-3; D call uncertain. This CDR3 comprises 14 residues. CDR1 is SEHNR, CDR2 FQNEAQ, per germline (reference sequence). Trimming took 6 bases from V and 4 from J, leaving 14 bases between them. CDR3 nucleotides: TGTGCCAGCAGTCCACCCCGGGTTGCAGATACGCAGTATTTT. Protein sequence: CASSPPRVADTQYF.

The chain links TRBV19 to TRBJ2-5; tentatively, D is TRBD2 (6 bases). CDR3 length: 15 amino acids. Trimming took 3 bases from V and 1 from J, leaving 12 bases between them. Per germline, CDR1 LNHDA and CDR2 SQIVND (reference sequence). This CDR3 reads CASSMGGRIQETQYF. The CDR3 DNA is TGTGCCAGTAGTATGGGGGGACGGATCCAAGAGACCCAGTACTTC.

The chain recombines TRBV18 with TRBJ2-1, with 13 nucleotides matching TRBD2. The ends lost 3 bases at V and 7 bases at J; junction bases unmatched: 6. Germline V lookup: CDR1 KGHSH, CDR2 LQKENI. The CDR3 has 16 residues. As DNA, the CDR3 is TGTGCCAGCTCACCGACCGGGACTAGCGGGGAGAATGAGCAGTTCTTC. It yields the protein CASSPTGTSGENEQFF.

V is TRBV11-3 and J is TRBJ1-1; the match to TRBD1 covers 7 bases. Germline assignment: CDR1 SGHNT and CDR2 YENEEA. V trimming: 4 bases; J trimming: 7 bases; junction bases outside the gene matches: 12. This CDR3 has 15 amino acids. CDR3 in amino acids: CASSYSGTDDYEAFF. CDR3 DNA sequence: TGTGCCAGCAGCTACTCCGGGACAGACGATTATGAAGCTTTCTTT.

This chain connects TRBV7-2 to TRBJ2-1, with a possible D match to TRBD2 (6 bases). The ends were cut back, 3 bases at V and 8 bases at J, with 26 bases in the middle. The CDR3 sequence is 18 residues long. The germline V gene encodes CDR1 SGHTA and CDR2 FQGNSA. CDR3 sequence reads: CASSFRLHFGGMIDEQFF. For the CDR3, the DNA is TGTGCCAGCAGCTTCCGATTACATTTCGGGGGAATGATCGATGAGCAGTTCTTC.

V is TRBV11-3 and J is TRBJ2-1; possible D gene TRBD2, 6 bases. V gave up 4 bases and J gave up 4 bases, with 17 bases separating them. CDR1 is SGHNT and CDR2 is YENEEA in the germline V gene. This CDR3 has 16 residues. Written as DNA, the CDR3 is TGTGCCAGCAGCTCACGCGGGACCGATTCGTACAATGAGCAGTTCTTC. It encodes CASSSRGTDSYNEQFF. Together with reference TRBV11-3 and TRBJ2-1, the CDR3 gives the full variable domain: EAGVVQSPRYKIIEKKQPVAFWCNPISGHNTLYWYLQNLGQGPELLIRYENEEAVDDSQLPKDRFSAERLKGVDSTLKIQPAELGDSAVYLCASSSRGTDSYNEQFFGPGTRLTVL.

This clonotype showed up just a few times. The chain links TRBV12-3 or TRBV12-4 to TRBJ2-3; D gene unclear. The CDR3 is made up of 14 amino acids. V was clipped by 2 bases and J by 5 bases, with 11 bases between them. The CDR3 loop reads CASSLTSGEDTQYF. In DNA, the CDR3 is TGTGCCAGCAGTTTAACATCTGGAGAAGATACGCAGTATTTT.

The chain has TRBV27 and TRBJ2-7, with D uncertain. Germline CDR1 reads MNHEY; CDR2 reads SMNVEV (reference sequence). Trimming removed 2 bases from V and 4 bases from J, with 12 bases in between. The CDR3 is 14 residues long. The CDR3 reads CASSLRGGPYEQYF. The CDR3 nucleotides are TGTGCCAGCAGTTTACGCGGCGGTCCATACGAGCAGTACTTC.

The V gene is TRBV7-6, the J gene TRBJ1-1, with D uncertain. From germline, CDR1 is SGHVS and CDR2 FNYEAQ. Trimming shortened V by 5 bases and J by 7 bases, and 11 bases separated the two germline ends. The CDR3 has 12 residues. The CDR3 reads CASSIRTFEAFF. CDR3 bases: TGTGCCAGCAGCATAAGGACCTTTGAAGCTTTCTTT.

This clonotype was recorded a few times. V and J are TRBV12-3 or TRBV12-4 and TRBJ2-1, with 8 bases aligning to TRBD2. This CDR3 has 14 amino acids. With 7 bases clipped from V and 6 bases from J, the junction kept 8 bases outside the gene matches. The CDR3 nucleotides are TGTGCCAGCAATCTTCGTGCGGGGGGCAATGAGCAGTTCTTC. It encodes CASNLRAGGNEQFF.

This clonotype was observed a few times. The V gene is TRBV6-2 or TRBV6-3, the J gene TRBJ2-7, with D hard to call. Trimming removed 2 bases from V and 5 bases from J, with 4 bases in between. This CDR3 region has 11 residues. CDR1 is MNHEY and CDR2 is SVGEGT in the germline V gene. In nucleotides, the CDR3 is TGTGCCAGCAGTTACACCCACGAGCAGTACTTC. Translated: CASSYTHEQYF.

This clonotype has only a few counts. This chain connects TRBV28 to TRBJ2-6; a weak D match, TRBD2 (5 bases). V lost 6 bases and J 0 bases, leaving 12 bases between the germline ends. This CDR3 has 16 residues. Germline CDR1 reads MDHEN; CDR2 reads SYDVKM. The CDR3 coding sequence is TGTGCCAGCAGCAGAGGACTGTCCTCTGGGGCCAACGTCCTGACTTTC. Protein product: CASSRGLSSGANVLTF.

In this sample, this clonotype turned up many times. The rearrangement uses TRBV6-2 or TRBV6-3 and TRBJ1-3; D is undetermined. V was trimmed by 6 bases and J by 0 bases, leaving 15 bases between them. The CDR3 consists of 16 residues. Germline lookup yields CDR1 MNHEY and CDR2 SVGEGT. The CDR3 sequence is CASRAPGPISGNTIYF. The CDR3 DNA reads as TGTGCCAGCAGAGCCCCCGGGCCGATCTCTGGAAACACCATATATTTT.

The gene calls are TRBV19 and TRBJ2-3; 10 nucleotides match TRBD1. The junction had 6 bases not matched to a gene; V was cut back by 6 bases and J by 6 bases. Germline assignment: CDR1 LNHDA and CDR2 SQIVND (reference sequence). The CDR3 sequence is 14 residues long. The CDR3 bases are TGTGCCAGTAGCCTGGGACAGGGGATGGATACGCAGTATTTT. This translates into CASSLGQGMDTQYF.

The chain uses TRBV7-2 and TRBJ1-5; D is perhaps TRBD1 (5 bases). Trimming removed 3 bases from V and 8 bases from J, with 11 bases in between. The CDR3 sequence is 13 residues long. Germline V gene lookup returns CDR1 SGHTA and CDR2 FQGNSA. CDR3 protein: CASSFGGGKPQHF. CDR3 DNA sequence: TGTGCCAGCAGCTTTGGGGGAGGAAAGCCCCAGCATTTT.

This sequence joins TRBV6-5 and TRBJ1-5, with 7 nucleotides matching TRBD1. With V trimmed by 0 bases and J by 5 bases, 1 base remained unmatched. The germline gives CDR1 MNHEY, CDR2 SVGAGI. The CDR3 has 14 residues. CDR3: CASSYSTGDQPQHF. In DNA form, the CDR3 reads TGTGCCAGCAGTTACTCAACAGGGGATCAGCCCCAGCATTTT.

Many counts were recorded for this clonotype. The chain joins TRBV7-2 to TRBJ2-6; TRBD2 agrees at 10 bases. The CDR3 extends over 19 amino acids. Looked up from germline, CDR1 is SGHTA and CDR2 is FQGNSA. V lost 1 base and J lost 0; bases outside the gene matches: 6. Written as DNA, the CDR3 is TGTGCCAGCAGCTTAGTTGCAGCGGGAGGGGGCTCTGGGGCCAACGTCCTGACTTTC. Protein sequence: CASSLVAAGGGSGANVLTF.

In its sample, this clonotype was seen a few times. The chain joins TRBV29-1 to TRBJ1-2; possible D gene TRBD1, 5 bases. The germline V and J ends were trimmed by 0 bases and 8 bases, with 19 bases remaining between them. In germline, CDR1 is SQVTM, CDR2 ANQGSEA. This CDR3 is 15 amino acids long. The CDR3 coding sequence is TGCAGCGTTGAAGATCTCGGGACCGCTAACGGGGGCTACACCTTC. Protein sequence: CSVEDLGTANGGYTF.

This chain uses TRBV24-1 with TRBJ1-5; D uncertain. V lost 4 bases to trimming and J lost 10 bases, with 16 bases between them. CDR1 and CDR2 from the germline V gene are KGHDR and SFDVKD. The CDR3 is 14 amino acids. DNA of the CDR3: TGTGCCACCAGTGACTCCCCGGGCAATCGCCCCCAGCATTTT. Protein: CATSDSPGNRPQHF.